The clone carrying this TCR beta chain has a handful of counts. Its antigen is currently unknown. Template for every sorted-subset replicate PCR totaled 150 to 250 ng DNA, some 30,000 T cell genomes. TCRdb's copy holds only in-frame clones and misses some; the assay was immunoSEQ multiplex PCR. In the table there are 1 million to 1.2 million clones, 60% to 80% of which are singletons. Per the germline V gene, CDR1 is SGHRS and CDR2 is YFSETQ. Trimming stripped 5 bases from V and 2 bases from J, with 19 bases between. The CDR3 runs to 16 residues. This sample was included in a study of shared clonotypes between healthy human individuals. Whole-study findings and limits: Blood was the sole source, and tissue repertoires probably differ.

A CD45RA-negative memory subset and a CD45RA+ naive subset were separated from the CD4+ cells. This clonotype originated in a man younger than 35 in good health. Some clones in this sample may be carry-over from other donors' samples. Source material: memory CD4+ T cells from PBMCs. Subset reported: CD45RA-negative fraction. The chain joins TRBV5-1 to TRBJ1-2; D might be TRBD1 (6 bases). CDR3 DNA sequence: TGCGCCAGCAGACACATACAGGGAGTTGGCAACTATGGCTACACCTTC. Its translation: CASRHIQGVGNYGYTF.